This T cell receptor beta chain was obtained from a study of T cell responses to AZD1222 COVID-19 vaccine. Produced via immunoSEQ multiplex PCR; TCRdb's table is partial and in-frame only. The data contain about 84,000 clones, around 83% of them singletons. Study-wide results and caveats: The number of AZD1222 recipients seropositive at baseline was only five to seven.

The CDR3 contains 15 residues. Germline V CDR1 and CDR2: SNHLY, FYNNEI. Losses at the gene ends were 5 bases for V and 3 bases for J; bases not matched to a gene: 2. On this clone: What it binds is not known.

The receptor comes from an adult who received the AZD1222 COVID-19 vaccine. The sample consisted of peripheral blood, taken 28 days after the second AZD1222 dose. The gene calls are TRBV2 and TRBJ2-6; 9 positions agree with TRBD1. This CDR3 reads CASSRQGVGANVLTF. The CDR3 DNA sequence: TGTGCCAGCAGTAGACAGGGGGTTGGGGCCAACGTCCTGACTTTC.